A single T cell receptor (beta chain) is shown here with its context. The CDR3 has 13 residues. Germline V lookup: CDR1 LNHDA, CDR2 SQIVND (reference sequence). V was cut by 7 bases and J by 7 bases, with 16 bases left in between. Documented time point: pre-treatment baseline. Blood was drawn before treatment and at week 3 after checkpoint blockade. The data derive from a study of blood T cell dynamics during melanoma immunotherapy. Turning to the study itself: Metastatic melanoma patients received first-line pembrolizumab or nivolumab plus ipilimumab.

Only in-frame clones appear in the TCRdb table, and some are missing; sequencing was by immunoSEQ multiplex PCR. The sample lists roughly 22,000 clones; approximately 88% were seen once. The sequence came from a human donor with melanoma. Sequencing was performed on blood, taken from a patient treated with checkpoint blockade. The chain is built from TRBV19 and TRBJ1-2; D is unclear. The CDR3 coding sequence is TGTGCCAGTACCAAAGACGGCTGGCCTGGCTACACCTTC. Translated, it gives CASTKDGWPGYTF.